The present entry profiles one TCR beta chain with its context. The sample originates from a study of T-cell memory formation after mild COVID-19. Germline V gene data show CDR1 as SGDLS and CDR2 as YYNGEE. The CDR3 totals 14 residues. Trimming removed 0 bases at V and 3 bases at J, with 8 bases between. TCRdb independently ran MiXCR on the 5' RACE reads; one entry per CDR3 protein. Of 300,000 or so distinct CDR3 sequences in the sample, 16% are singletons; the top ten hold 20% to 25%. The receptor comes from a man younger than 35 who had mild COVID-19 (a few samples of this study predate the infection). Cell type and time point are not known. The chain combines TRBV9 with TRBJ2-3, with a weak D call TRBD2 (6 bases). Sequenced sample: PBMCs or a T cell subset sorted from them (not recorded which). CDR3 sequence reads: CASSVASGTDTQYF. DNA of the CDR3: TGTGCCAGCAGCGTAGCGAGCGGGACAGATACGCAGTATTTT.